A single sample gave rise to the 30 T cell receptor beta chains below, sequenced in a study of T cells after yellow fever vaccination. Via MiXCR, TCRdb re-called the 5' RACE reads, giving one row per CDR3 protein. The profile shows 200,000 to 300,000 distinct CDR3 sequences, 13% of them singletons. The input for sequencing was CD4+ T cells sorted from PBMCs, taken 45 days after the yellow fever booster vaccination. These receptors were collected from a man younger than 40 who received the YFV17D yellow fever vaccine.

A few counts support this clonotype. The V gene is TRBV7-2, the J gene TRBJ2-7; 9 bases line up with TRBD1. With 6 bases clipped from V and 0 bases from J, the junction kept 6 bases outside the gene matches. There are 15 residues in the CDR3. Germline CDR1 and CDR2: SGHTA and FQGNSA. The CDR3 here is CASSFRQGDSYEQYF. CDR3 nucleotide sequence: TGTGCCAGCAGTTTCCGACAGGGGGACTCCTACGAGCAGTACTTC.

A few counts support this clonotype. The CDR3 spells CASSKDGINNQPQHF. CDR3 DNA: TGTGCCAGCAGTAAGGACGGGATAAACAATCAGCCCCAGCATTTT. The J gene is TRBJ1-5, the V gene TRBV12-3 or TRBV12-4; D is unclear. The CDR3 extends over 15 amino acids. V lost 5 bases to trimming and J lost 3 bases, with 14 bases between them.

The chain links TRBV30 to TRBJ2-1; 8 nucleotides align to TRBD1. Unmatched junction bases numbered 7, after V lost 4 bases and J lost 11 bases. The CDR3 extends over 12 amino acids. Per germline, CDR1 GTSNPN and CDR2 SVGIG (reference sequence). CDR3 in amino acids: CAWNPGQGKQFF. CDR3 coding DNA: TGTGCCTGGAATCCCGGACAGGGAAAGCAGTTCTTC.

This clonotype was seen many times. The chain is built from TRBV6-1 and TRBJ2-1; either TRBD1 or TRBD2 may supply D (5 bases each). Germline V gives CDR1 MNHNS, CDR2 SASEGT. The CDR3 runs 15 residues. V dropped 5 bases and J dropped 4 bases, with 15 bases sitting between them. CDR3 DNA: TGTGCCAGCAGTCCGGGACCTTATGGGTACAATGAGCAGTTCTTC. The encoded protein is CASSPGPYGYNEQFF.

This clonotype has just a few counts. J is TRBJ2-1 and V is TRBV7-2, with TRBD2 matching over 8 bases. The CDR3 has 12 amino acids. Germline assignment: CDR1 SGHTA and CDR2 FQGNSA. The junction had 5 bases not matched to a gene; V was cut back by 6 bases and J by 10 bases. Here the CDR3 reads CASRIAGSEQFF. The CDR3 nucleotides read TGTGCCAGCAGAATAGCGGGAAGCGAGCAGTTCTTC.

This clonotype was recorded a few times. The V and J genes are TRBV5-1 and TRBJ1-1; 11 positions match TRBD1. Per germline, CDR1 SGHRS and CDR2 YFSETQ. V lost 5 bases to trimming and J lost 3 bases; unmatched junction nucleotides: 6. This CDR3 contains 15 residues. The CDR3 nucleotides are TGCGCCAGCAGAGGACAGGGGGCGCCGGACACTGAAGCTTTCTTT. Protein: CASRGQGAPDTEAFF.

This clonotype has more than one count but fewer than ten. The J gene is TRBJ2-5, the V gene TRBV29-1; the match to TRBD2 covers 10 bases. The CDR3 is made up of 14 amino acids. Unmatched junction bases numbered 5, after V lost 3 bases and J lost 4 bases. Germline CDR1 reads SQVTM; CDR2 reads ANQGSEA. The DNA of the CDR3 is TGCAGCGTTGAGGCTAGCGGGAGTCTAGAGACCCAGTACTTC. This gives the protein CSVEASGSLETQYF.

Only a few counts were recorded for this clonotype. CDR3 sequence reads: CASETSGEQYF. The CDR3 region has the DNA TGTGCCAGCGAGACTAGTGGCGAGCAGTACTTC. V and J are TRBV7-2 and TRBJ2-7; TRBD2 is a possible D gene (6 bases). Trimming pared 8 bases from V and 6 bases from J, leaving 11 bases between. Germline CDR1 and CDR2: SGHTA and FQGNSA. This CDR3 region has 11 residues.

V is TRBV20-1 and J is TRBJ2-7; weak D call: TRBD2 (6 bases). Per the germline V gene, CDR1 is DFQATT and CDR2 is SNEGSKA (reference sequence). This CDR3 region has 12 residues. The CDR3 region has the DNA TGCAGCGCGAGACTAGTGGGGGACGAGCAGTACTTC. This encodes CSARLVGDEQYF.

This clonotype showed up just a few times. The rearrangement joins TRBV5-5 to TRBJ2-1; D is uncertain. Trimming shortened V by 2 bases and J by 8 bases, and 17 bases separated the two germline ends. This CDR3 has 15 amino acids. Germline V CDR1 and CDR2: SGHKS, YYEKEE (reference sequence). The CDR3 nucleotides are TGTGCCAGCAGCTTTGAGGTAGGCCCTAGGGATGAGCAGTTCTTC. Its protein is CASSFEVGPRDEQFF.

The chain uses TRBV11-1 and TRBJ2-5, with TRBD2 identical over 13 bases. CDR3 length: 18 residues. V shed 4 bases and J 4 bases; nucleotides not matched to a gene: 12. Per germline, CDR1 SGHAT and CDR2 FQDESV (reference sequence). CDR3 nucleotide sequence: TGTGCCAGCAGCTCGAGACTAGCGGGAGGCGATATCGGAGAGACCCAGTACTTC. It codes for CASSSRLAGGDIGETQYF.

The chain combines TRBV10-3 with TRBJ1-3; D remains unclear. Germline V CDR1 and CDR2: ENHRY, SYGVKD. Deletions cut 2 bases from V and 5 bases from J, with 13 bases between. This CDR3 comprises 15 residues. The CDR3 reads CAISEPRSARNTIYF. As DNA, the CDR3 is TGTGCCATCAGTGAGCCGAGGTCCGCGAGAAACACCATATATTTT.

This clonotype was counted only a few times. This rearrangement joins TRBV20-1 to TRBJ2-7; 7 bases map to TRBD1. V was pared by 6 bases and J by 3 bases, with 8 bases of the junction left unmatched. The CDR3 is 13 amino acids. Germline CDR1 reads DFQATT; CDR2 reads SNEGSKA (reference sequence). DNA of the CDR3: TGCAGTGCCAACCTCGGACAGGACTACGAGCAGTACTTC. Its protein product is CSANLGQDYEQYF.

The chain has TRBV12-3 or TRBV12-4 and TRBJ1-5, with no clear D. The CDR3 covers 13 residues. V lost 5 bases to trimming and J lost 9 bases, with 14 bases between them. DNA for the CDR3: TGTGCCAGCAGTCCCGAAATTCGAGGGCCCCAGCATTTT. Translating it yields CASSPEIRGPQHF.

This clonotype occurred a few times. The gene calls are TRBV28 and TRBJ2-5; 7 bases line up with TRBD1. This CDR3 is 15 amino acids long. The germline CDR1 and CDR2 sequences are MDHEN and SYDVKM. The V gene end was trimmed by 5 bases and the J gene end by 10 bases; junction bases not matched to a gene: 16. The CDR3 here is CASSITPGTVPDQYF. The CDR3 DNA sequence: TGTGCCAGCAGTATAACCCCCGGGACAGTCCCGGACCAGTACTTC.

For the CDR3, the DNA is TGTGCCAGCAGTGTACGTCCTACCGGCTACACCTTC. Its protein is CASSVRPTGYTF. The chain combines TRBV2 with TRBJ1-2; D remains unclear. With 4 bases removed from V and 8 bases from J, the gap between germline ends came to 11 bases. CDR1 is SNHLY, CDR2 FYNNEI, per germline. CDR3 length: 12 amino acids.

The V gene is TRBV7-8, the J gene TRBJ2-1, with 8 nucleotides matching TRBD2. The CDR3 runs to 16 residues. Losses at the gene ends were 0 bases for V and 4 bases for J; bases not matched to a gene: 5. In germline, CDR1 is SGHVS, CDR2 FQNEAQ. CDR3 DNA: TGTGCCAGCAGCTTAGCGACTAGCGTGTCTTACAATGAGCAGTTCTTC. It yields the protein CASSLATSVSYNEQFF.

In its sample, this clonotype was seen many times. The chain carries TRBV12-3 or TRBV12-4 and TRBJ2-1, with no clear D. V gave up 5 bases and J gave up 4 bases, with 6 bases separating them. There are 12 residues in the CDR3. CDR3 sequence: CASSPQYNEQFF. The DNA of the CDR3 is TGTGCCAGCAGTCCCCAGTACAATGAGCAGTTCTTC.

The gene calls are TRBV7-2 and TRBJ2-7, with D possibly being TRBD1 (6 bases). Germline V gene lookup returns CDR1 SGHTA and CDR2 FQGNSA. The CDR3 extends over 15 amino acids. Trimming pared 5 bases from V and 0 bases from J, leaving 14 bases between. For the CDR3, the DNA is TGTGCCAGCAGCACCGGCCGACAGGTCTCCTACGAGCAGTACTTC. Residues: CASSTGRQVSYEQYF. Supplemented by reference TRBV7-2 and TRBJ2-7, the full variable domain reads GAGVSQSPSNKVTEKGKDVELRCDPISGHTALYWYRQSLGQGLEFLIYFQGNSAPDKSGLPSDRFSAERTGGSVSTLTIQRTQQEDSAVYLCASSTGRQVSYEQYFGPGTRLTVT.

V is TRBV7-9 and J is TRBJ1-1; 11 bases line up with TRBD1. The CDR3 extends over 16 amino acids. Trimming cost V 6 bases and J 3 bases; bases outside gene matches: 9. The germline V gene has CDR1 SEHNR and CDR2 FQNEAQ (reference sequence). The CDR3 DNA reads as TGTGCCAGCAGTGACAATCTGGGACAGGGGGACACTGAAGCTTTCTTT. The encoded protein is CASSDNLGQGDTEAFF. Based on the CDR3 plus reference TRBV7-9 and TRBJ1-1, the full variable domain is DTGVSQNPRHKITKRGQNVTFRCDPISEHNRLYWYRQTLGQGPEFLTYFQNEAQLEKSRLLSDRFSAERPKGSFSTLEIQRTEQGDSAMYLCASSDNLGQGDTEAFFGQGTRLTVV.

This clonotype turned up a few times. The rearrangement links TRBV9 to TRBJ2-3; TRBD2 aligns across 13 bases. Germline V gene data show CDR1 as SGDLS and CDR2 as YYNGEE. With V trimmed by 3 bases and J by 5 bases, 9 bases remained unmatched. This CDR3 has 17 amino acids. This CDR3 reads CASSAQKTSGRRDTQYF. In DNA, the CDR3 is TGTGCCAGCAGCGCGCAGAAGACTAGCGGGAGGAGAGATACGCAGTATTTT.

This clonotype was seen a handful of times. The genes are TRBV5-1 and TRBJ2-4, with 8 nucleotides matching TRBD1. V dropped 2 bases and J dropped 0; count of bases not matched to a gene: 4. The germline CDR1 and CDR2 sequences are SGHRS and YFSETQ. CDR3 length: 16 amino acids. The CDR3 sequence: CASSFRGQGAKNIQYF. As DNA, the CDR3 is TGCGCCAGCAGCTTCCGAGGACAGGGAGCCAAAAACATTCAGTACTTC.

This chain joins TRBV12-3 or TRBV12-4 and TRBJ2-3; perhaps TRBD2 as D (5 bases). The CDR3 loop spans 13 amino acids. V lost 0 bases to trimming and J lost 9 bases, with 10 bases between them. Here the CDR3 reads CASSLAGARTQYF. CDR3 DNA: TGTGCCAGCAGTTTAGCGGGAGCCCGCACGCAGTATTTT.

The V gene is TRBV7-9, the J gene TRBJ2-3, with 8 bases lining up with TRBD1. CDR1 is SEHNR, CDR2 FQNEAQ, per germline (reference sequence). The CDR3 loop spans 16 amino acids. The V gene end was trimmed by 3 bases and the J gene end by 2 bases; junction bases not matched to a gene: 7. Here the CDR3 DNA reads TGTGCCAGCAGCTTTGGACAGGGATTTTCCACAGATACGCAGTATTTT. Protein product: CASSFGQGFSTDTQYF.

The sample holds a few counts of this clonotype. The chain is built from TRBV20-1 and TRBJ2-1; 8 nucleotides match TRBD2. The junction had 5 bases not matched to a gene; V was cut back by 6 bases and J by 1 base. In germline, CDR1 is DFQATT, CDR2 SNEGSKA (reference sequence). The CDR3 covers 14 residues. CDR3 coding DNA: TGCAGTGCCTCGGGACTAGTATCCTACAATGAGCAGTTCTTC. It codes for CSASGLVSYNEQFF.

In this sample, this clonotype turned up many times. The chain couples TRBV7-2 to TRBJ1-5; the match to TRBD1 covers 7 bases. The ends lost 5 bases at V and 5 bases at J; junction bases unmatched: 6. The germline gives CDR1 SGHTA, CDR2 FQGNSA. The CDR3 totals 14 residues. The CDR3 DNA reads TGTGCCAGCAGCCTAAGACAGGGTGATCAGCCCCAGCATTTT. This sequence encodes CASSLRQGDQPQHF.

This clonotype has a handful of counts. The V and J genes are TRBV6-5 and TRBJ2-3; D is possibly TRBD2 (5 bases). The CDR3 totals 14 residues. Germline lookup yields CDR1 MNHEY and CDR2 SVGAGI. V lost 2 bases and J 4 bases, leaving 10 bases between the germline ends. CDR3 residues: CASSYQTDSDTQYF. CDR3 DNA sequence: TGTGCCAGCAGTTACCAGACGGACTCAGATACGCAGTATTTT.

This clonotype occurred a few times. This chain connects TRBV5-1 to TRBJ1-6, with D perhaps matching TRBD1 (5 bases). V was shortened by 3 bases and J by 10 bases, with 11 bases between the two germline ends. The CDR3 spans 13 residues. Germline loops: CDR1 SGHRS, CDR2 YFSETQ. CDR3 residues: CASSSDTYSPLHF. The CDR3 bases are TGCGCCAGCAGCTCGGACACTTACTCACCCCTCCACTTT.

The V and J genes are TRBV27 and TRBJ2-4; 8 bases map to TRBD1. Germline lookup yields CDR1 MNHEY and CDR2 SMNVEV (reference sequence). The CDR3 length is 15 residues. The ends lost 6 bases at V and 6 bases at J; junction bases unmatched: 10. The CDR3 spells CASRPTDRVSNIQYF. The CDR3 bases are TGTGCCAGCAGACCCACGGACAGGGTTTCAAACATTCAGTACTTC.

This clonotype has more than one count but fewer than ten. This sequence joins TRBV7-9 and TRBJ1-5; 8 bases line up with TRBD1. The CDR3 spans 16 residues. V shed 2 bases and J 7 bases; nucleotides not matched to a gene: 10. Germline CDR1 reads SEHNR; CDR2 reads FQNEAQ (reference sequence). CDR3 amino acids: CASSLQAGGEGQPQHF. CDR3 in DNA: TGTGCCAGCAGCTTACAGGCAGGGGGCGAGGGGCAGCCCCAGCATTTT.